This T cell receptor beta chain is drawn from a study of blood T cell repertoires in COVID-19. Seattle enrolled patients during active infection and tracked them longitudinally. Per the germline V gene, CDR1 is KGHDR and CDR2 is SFDVKD. The CDR3 has 15 residues. The J segment lost 3 bases and the V segment lost 9 bases, leaving 6 bases of the junction unmatched. Original processing methods: Amplification of reference gene primers provided the estimated nucleated cell counts. Only in-frame clones appear in the TCRdb table, and some are missing; sequencing was by immunoSEQ multiplex PCR. Clone size and the V and J calls come from that table; the DNA yielded D and trimming. The data hold under 250,000 clones, with roughly 88% observed a single time.

The chain carries TRBV24-1 and TRBJ2-2, with 10 bases fitting TRBD2. This TCR was recovered from a woman of 80 years or more with COVID-19, enrolled during active disease. The material sequenced was peripheral blood. The CDR3 DNA follows: TGTGCCACCCGAGCGGGGGGGCAGGACACCGGGGAGCTGTTTTTT. Its protein product is CATRAGGQDTGELFF.